A selection of T cell receptor beta chains follows, all from one sample in a study of T-cell memory formation after mild COVID-19. TCRdb re-called the 5' RACE reads with MiXCR, one entry per CDR3 protein. This table holds just over 400,000 distinct CDR3 sequences, 20% to 30% found once. The specimen was PBMCs or a T cell subset sorted from them (not recorded which). These receptors were obtained from an adult woman who had mild COVID-19 (a few samples of this study predate the infection). Cell type and time point are not known. Each CDR3 is given with its conserved first and last residue. The D gene is left open where the match is weak. Expanded clones are given a class, and other clones once, few, many or no size at all.

D,size,V,J,DNA,CDR3
NA,NA,TRBV29-1,TRBJ2-1,TGCAGCGTCAGTGGAGGTGAGCAGTTCTTC,CSVSGGEQFF
TRBD1,few,TRBV30,TRBJ2-7,TGTGCCTGGAATCCGACAGGGATTTCCTACGAGCAGTACTTC,CAWNPTGISYEQYF
NA,NA,TRBV5-4,TRBJ1-2,TGTGCCAGCAGCTCGGACGTTGGTGGCTACACCTTC,CASSSDVGGYTF
TRBD2,NA,TRBV7-9,TRBJ2-3,TGTGCCAGCAGCTTAGCTAGCGGGAGAACAGATACGCAGTATTTT,CASSLASGRTDTQYF
NA,once,TRBV12-3/TRBV12-4,TRBJ2-5,TGTGCCAGCAGTGCCTTTACGGTACAAGAGACCCAGTACTTC,CASSAFTVQETQYF
NA,few,TRBV18,TRBJ1-1,TGTGCCAGCTCACCCTCCGGGAATGATGAAGCTTTCTTT,CASSPSGNDEAFF
NA,many,TRBV4-2,TRBJ1-2,TGTGCCAGCAGCCAAGATCGGGACGCCGACTATGGCTACACCTTC,CASSQDRDADYGYTF
NA,few,TRBV12-3/TRBV12-4,TRBJ2-2,TGTGCCAGCAGTCGACAGCCGTGGGAGCTGTTTTTT,CASSRQPWELFF
TRBD1,NA,TRBV13,TRBJ2-7,TGTGCCAGCAGCGAGGACAGGGTTGGTCCCTACGAGCAGTACTTC,CASSEDRVGPYEQYF
NA,few,TRBV5-1,TRBJ1-1,TGCGCCAGCAGCTTGGATTCGGGGTTCACTGAAGCTTTCTTT,CASSLDSGFTEAFF
TRBD2,NA,TRBV4-1,TRBJ2-1,TGCGCCAGCAGCCAACGGTGGACGGGACTAGCGGGGACCTCCTCCTACAATGAGCAGTTCTTC,CASSQRWTGLAGTSSYNEQFF
TRBD1,NA,TRBV7-9,TRBJ2-3,TGTGCCAGCAGCTCAAGTTGGACAGGGGCTAGCACAGATACGCAGTATTTT,CASSSSWTGASTDTQYF
TRBD1,NA,TRBV15,TRBJ2-2,TGTGCCACCAGCCAGGGGGTTGTGTGGACCGGGGAGCTGTTTTTT,CATSQGVVWTGELFF
NA,NA,TRBV7-9,TRBJ2-1,TGTGCCAGCAGCCCCCTTGGTGTATGGACAGAAAACAATGAGCAGTTCTTC,CASSPLGVWTENNEQFF
NA,NA,TRBV6-5,TRBJ2-3,TGTGCCAGCAGAATGGGAGGGGGGACAGATACGCAGTATTTT,CASRMGGGTDTQYF
TRBD2,NA,TRBV5-4,TRBJ2-3,TGTGCCAGCAGCTTGCTAGCGGGGGGAAAAGATACGCAGTATTTT,CASSLLAGGKDTQYF
NA,once,TRBV20-1,TRBJ2-3,TGCAGTGCTAGAGCCGATAGAGGTGTCACAGATACGCAGTATTTT,CSARADRGVTDTQYF
TRBD2,NA,TRBV3-1,TRBJ2-7,TGTGCCAGCACTAAAGCGGGGGCGGGTCACGAGCAGTACTTC,CASTKAGAGHEQYF
NA,few,TRBV2,TRBJ1-2,TGTGCCAGCAGTCGAACCGCCTTCGGGGGCTACACCTTC,CASSRTAFGGYTF
TRBD1,few,TRBV12-3/TRBV12-4,TRBJ2-4,TGTGCCAGCAGGGAAGACAGGGGTCGTAAAAACATTCAGTACTTC,CASREDRGRKNIQYF
TRBD2,NA,TRBV12-3/TRBV12-4,TRBJ2-3,TGTGCCAGCAGTTCTTGGACTAGCGGAACAGATACGCAGTATTTT,CASSSWTSGTDTQYF
NA,NA,TRBV10-3,TRBJ2-5,TGTGCCATCAGTGAGTCGAATGGGGGAAAGACCCAGTACTTC,CAISESNGGKTQYF
TRBD2,many,TRBV7-3,TRBJ2-5,TGTGCCAGCAGCTCCGGACTAGCGGGTGAGACCCAGTACTTC,CASSSGLAGETQYF
NA,few,TRBV27,TRBJ2-7,TGTGCCAGCAGTTTGTTGGGAGAAGAGCAGTACTTC,CASSLLGEEQYF
NA,NA,TRBV5-1,TRBJ2-5,TGCGCCAGCAGCTGGGGACGACCGGGCCAAGAGACCCAGTACTTC,CASSWGRPGQETQYF
NA,few,TRBV10-3,TRBJ2-3,TGTGCCATCAGTGGAGGGGGAGGGACAGATACGCAGTATTTT,CAISGGGGTDTQYF
NA,NA,TRBV7-8,TRBJ2-3,TGTGCCAGCAGCTTAGATAGAGGGACTTACGCAGATACGCAGTATTTT,CASSLDRGTYADTQYF
TRBD1,NA,TRBV7-2,TRBJ1-4,TGTGCCAGCAGCACACACCGGACAGGACCTAATGAAAAACTGTTTTTT,CASSTHRTGPNEKLFF
NA,few,TRBV5-6,TRBJ2-3,TGTGCCAGCAGCTGGGCGGGACCGAGGGGAGATACGCAGTATTTT,CASSWAGPRGDTQYF